Shown below are 3 T cell receptor beta chains from a single sample sequenced in a study of T cell responses to AZD1222 COVID-19 vaccine. Produced via immunoSEQ multiplex PCR; TCRdb's table is partial and in-frame only. The top ten hold around 1.7% of the sample, which has 140,000 or so clones, about nine tenths seen once. Source: peripheral blood, taken on day 0 of AZD1222 vaccination. These receptors were obtained from an adult in good health.

This rearrangement joins TRBV5-1 to TRBJ2-5, with D perhaps TRBD2 (5 bases). V lost 3 bases and J lost 5, with 5 bases in between. This CDR3 region has 11 residues. Germline V gives CDR1 SGHRS, CDR2 YFSETQ. The CDR3, as DNA: TGCGCCAGCAGCTCGGGGGAGACCCAGTACTTC. Protein sequence: CASSSGETQYF.

The chain carries TRBV2 and TRBJ1-2; D is uncertain. The CDR3 is made up of 13 amino acids. Trimming removed 7 bases at V and 2 bases at J, with 11 bases between. Germline CDR1 SNHLY, CDR2 FYNNEI. CDR3: CASIPAENYGYTF. The CDR3 DNA follows: TGTGCCAGCATTCCGGCGGAAAACTATGGCTACACCTTC.

The genes are TRBV6-5 and TRBJ2-7, with 7 bases identical to TRBD2. The ends lost 5 bases at V and 0 bases at J; junction bases unmatched: 7. CDR3 length: 15 residues. Looked up from germline, CDR1 is MNHEY and CDR2 is SVGAGI. The chain's CDR3 is CASSPWGGISYEQYF. The CDR3 region has the DNA TGTGCCAGCAGTCCTTGGGGGGGGATCTCCTACGAGCAGTACTTC.